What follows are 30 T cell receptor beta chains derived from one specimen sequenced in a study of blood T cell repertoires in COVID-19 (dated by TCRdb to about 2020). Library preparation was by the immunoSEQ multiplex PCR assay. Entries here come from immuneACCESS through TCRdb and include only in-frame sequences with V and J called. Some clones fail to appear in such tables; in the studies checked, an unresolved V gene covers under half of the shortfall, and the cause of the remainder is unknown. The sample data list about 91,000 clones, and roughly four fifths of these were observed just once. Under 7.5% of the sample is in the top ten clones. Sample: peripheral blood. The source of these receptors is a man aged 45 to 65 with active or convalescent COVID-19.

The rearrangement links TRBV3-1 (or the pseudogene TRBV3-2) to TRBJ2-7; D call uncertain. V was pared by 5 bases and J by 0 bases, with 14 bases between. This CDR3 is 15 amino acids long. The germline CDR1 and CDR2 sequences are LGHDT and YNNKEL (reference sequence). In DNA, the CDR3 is TGTGCCAGCAGCAGCCCGGGTCGTAGCTCCTACGAGCAGTACTTC. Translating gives CASSSPGRSSYEQYF.

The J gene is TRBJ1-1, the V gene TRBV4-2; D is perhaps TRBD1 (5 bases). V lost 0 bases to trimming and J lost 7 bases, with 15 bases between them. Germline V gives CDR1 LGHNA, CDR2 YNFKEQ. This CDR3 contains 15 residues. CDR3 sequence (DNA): TGTGCCAGCAGCCAAGATCCAGGGCAAATCCGTGAAGCTTTCTTT. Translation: CASSQDPGQIREAFF.

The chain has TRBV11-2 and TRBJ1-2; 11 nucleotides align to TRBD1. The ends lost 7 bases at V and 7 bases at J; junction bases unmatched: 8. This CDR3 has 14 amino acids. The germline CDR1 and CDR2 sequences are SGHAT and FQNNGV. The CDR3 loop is CASTGTGGRGGYTF. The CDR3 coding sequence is TGTGCCAGCACCGGGACAGGGGGGAGAGGTGGCTACACCTTC.

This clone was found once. As DNA, the CDR3 is TGTGCCAGCATGATACAGGGGGGGACTGAAGCTTTCTTT. Translation: CASMIQGGTEAFF. The chain joins TRBV12-3 or TRBV12-4 to TRBJ1-1; 8 nucleotides agree with TRBD1. With V trimmed by 7 bases and J by 5 bases, 6 bases remained unmatched. This CDR3 comprises 13 residues.

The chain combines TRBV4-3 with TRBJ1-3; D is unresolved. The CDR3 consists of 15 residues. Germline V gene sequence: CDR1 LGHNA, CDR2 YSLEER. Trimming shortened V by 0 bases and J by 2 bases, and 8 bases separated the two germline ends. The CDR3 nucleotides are TGCGCCAGCAGCCAAGATATCGGGGCTGGAAACACCATATATTTT. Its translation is CASSQDIGAGNTIYF.

As DNA, the CDR3 is TGTGCCAGCAGCTTCCAGGGGGCGGAGACCCAGTACTTC. It specifies CASSFQGAETQYF. The chain couples TRBV7-2 to TRBJ2-5, with 8 bases identical to TRBD1. From germline, CDR1 is SGHTA and CDR2 FQGNSA. This CDR3 contains 13 residues. V lost 3 bases to trimming and J lost 5 bases; unmatched junction nucleotides: 2. Drawing the rest from reference TRBV7-2 and TRBJ2-5, the complete variable domain is GAGVSQSPSNKVTEKGKDVELRCDPISGHTALYWYRQSLGQGLEFLIYFQGNSAPDKSGLPSDRFSAERTGGSVSTLTIQRTQQEDSAVYLCASSFQGAETQYFGPGTRLLVL.

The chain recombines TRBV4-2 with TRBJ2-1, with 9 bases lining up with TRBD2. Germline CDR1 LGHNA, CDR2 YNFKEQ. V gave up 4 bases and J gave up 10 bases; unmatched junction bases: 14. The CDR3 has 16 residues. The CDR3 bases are TGTGCCAGCAGCCCTCCAGGCGGGGGGGCCTTACGCGAGCAGTTCTTC. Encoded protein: CASSPPGGGALREQFF.

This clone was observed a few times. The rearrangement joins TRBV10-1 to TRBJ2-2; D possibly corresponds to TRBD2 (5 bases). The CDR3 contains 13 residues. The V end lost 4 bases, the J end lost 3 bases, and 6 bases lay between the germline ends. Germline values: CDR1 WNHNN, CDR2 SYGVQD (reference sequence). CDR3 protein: CASSVDYTGELFF. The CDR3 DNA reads TGCGCCAGCAGTGTGGACTACACCGGGGAGCTGTTTTTT.

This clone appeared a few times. DNA of the CDR3: TGTGCCAGCAGCTCCCGGGGGGCGCCCTCAGATGAGCAGTTCTTC. Its protein is CASSSRGAPSDEQFF. The chain has TRBV11-2 and TRBJ2-1; the D gene is possibly TRBD2 (7 bases). The V end lost 4 bases, the J end lost 8 bases, and 18 bases lay between the germline ends. Per the germline V gene, CDR1 is SGHAT and CDR2 is FQNNGV. This CDR3 has 15 amino acids.

The CDR3, as DNA: TGTGCCAGCAGCTTATGGGGCGGGGGAAGGCAGCCCCAGCATTTT. Its translation is CASSLWGGGRQPQHF. The chain links TRBV7-2 to TRBJ1-5, with D maybe TRBD1 (5 bases). From germline, CDR1 is SGHTA and CDR2 FQGNSA. This CDR3 has 15 amino acids. Trimming removed 2 bases from V and 7 bases from J, with 15 bases in between.

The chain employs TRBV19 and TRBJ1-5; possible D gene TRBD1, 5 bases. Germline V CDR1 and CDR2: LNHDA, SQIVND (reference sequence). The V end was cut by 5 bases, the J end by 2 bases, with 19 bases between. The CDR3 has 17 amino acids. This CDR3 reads CASSSRATDTGNQPQHF. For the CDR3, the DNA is TGTGCCAGTAGTTCTAGGGCGACAGACACGGGCAATCAGCCCCAGCATTTT.

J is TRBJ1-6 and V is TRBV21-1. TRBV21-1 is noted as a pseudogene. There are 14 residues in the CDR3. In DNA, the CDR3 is TGTGCCAGCGCTGGGCGGGGGCTGGGGTCACCCCTCCACTTT. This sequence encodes CASAGRGLGSPLHF.

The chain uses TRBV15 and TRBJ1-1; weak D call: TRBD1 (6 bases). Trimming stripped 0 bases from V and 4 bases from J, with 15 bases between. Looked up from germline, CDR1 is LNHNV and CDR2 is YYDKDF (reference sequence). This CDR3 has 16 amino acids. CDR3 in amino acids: CATSRDFGGQVTEAFF. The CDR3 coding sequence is TGTGCCACCAGCAGAGATTTCGGGGGGCAAGTCACTGAAGCTTTCTTT.

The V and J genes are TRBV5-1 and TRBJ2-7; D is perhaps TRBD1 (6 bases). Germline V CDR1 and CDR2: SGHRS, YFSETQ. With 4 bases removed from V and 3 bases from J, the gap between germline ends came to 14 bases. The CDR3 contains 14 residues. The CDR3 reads CASSHPGTNYEQYF. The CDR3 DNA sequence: TGCGCCAGCAGCCATCCCGGGACAAACTACGAGCAGTACTTC.

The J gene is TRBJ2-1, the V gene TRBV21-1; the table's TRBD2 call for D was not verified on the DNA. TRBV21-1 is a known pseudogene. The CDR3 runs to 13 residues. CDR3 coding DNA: TGTGCCAGCAGCAAATGGACTAGCGGGGGGCAGTTCTTC. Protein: CASSKWTSGGQFF.

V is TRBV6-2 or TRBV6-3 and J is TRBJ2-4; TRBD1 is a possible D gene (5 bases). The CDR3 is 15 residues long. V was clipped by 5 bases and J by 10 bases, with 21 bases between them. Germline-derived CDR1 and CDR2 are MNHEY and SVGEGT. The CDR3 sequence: CASSLIQGPRDIQYF. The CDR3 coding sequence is TGTGCCAGCAGTCTTATCCAGGGCCCCAGGGATATTCAGTACTTC.

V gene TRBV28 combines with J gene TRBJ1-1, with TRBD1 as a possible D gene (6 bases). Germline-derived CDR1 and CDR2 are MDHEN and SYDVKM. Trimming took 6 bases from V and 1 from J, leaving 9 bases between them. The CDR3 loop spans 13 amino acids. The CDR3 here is CASRLQGNTEAFF. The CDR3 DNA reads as TGTGCCAGCAGGCTACAGGGGAACACTGAAGCTTTCTTT.

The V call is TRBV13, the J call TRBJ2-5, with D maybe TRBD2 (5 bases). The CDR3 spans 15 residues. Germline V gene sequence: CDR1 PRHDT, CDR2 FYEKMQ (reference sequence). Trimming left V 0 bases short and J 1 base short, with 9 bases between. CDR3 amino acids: CASSLGGVIQETQYF. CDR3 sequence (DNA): TGTGCCAGCAGCTTAGGGGGAGTAATCCAAGAGACCCAGTACTTC.

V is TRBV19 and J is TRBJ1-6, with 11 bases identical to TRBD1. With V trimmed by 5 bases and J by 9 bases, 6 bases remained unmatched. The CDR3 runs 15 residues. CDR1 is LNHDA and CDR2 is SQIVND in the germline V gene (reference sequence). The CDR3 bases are TGTGCCAGTAGTCTTGGACAGGGGGCATCTTCACCCCTCCACTTT. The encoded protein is CASSLGQGASSPLHF.

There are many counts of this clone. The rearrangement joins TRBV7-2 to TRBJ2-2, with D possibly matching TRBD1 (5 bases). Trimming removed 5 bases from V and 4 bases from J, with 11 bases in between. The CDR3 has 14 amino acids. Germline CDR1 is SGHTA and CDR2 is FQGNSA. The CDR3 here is CASSQGLGTGELFF. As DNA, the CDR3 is TGTGCCAGCAGCCAGGGCCTAGGCACCGGGGAGCTGTTTTTT.

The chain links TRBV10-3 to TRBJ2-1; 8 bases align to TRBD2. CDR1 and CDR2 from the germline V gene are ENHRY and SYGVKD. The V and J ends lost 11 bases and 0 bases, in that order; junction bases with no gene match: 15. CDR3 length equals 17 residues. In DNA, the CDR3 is TGTGCCTCCAGTAATTTGCGGGGGGCCCGCTCCTACAATGAGCAGTTCTTC. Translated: CASSNLRGARSYNEQFF.

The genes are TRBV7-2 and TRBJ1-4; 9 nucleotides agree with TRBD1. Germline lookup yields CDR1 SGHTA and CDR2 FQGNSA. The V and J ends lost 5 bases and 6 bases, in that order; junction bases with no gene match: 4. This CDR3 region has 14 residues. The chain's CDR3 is CASSPRTGDEKLFF. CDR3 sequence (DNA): TGTGCCAGCAGCCCCCGGACAGGGGATGAAAAACTGTTTTTT.

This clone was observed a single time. The CDR3 nucleotides are TGTGCCAGCAGCTTGGGTGACAGGGACTCCTACGAGCAGTACTTC. Its translation: CASSLGDRDSYEQYF. The genes are TRBV5-6 and TRBJ2-7; 7 bases are shared with TRBD1. V trimming: 0 bases; J trimming: 0 bases; junction bases outside the gene matches: 3. Germline V CDR1 and CDR2: SGHDT, YYEEEE. The CDR3 runs 15 residues. The whole variable domain, filled in from reference TRBV5-6 and TRBJ2-7, reads DAGVTQSPTHLIKTRGQQVTLRCSPKSGHDTVSWYQQALGQGPQFIFQYYEEEERQRGNFPDRFSGHQFPNYSSELNVNALLLGDSALYLCASSLGDRDSYEQYFGPGTRLTVT.

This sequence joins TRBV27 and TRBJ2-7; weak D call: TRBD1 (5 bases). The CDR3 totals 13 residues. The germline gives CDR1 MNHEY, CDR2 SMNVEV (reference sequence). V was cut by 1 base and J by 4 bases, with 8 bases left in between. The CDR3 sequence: CASSLWGPYEQYF. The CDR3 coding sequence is TGTGCCAGCAGTTTATGGGGCCCTTACGAGCAGTACTTC.

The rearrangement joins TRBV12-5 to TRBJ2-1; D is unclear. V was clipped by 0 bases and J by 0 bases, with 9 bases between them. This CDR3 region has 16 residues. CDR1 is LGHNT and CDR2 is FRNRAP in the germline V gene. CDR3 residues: CASGLVGRSSYNEQFF. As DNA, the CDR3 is TGTGCTAGTGGTTTGGTGGGCCGAAGCTCCTACAATGAGCAGTTCTTC. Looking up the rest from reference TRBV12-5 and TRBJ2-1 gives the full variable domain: DARVTQTPRHKVTEMGQEVTMRCQPILGHNTVFWYRQTMMQGLELLAYFRNRAPLDDSGMPKDRFSAEMPDATLATLKIQPSEPRDSAVYFCASGLVGRSSYNEQFFGPGTRLTVL.

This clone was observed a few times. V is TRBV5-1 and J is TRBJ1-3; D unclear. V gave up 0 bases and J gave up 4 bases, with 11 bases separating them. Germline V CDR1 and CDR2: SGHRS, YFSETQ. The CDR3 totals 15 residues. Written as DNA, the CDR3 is TGCGCCAGCAGCTTGGATTTGGGAGCCGGAAACACCATATATTTT. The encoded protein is CASSLDLGAGNTIYF. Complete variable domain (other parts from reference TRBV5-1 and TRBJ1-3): KAGVTQTPRYLIKTRGQQVTLSCSPISGHRSVSWYQQTPGQGLQFLFEYFSETQRNKGNFPGRFSGRQFSNSRSEMNVSTLELGDSALYLCASSLDLGAGNTIYFGEGSWLTVV.

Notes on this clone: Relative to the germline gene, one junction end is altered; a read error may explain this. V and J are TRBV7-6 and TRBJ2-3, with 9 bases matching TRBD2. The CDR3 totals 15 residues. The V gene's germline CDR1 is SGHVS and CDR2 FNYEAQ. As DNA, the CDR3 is TGTGCCAGCTGCTTTGGGGGCGGGGGGGGAGATACGCAGTATTTT. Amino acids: CASCFGGGGGDTQYF.

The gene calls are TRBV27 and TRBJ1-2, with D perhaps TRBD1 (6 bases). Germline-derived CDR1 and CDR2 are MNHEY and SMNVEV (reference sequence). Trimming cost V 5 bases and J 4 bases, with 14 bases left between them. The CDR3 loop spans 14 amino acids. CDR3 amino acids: CASSPTQGPYGYTF. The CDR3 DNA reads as TGTGCCAGCAGTCCGACACAGGGACCCTATGGCTACACCTTC.

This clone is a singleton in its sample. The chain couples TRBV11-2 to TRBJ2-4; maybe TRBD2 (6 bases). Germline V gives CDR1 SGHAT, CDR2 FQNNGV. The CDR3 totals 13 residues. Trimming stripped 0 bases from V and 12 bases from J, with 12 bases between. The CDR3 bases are TGTGCCAGCAGCTTAGAGTCCCTGGGGGGTCAGTACTTC. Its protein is CASSLESLGGQYF.

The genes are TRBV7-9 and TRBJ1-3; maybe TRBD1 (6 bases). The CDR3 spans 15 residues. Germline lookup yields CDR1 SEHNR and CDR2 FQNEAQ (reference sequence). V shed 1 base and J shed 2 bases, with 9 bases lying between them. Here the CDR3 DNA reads TGTGCCAGCAGCTTAGGGCAGGGGACTGGAAACACCATATATTTT. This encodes CASSLGQGTGNTIYF. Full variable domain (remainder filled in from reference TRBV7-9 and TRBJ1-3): DTGVSQNPRHKITKRGQNVTFRCDPISEHNRLYWYRQTLGQGPEFLTYFQNEAQLEKSRLLSDRFSAERPKGSFSTLEIQRTEQGDSAMYLCASSLGQGTGNTIYFGEGSWLTVV.